Each of the 25 T cell receptor beta chains below was sequenced from the same sample in a study of PD-L1 blockade in urothelial cancer. The assay was immunoSEQ multiplex PCR, and TCRdb's table has in-frame clones only and misses some. The sample consists of 70,000 to 95,000 clones, roughly 90% of them appearing once. Time point defined: pretreatment peripheral blood. Sequenced here: PBMCs, sampled around atezolizumab (anti-PD-L1) treatment. The receptor set was obtained from a woman older than 75 with urothelial cancer.

The chain uses TRBV19 and TRBJ2-1; 14 bases align to TRBD2. CDR3 length: 15 amino acids. Trimming at V came to 7 bases and at J to 10 bases, leaving 9 bases not matched to a gene. The germline V gene encodes CDR1 LNHDA and CDR2 SQIVND (reference sequence). Here the CDR3 DNA reads TGTGCCAGTAAAATCGGACTAGCGGGAGGAGGGGAGCAGTTCTTC. The encoded protein is CASKIGLAGGGEQFF.

The chain links TRBV5-4 to TRBJ1-1; a weak D match, TRBD1 (6 bases). Trimming pared 0 bases from V and 2 bases from J, leaving 11 bases between. The CDR3 runs to 15 residues. Germline CDR1 reads SGHNT; CDR2 reads YYREEE (reference sequence). The CDR3 bases are TGTGCCAGCAGCTTGGCCGGGGGGCTCAACACTGAAGCTTTCTTT. Translated: CASSLAGGLNTEAFF.

The chain uses TRBV7-3 and TRBJ2-5; D unresolved. The CDR3 sequence is 12 residues long. The germline V and J ends were trimmed by 5 bases and 0 bases, with 4 bases remaining between them. Per the germline V gene, CDR1 is SGHTA and CDR2 is FQGTGA. The CDR3 here is CASSPDQETQYF. The CDR3 region has the DNA TGTGCCAGCAGCCCCGACCAAGAGACCCAGTACTTC.

As to this clone: Additional DNA sequences in this sample encode the identical CDR3. CDR3 residues: CASSLGDTNTGELFF. The CDR3 region has the DNA TGCGCCAGCAGCTTAGGGGATACGAACACCGGGGAGCTGTTTTTT. V gene TRBV5-1 combines with J gene TRBJ2-2, with D possibly matching TRBD1 (5 bases). V lost 2 bases and J 0 bases, leaving 8 bases between the germline ends. The CDR3 is made up of 15 amino acids. Germline CDR1 and CDR2: SGHRS and YFSETQ.

The CDR3 nucleotides are TGTGCCAGCAGCCCCTTAGCGGGTGTCCCCTACGAGCAGTACTTC. Encoded protein: CASSPLAGVPYEQYF. This chain uses TRBV6-1 with TRBJ2-7, with 7 nucleotides matching TRBD2. Germline lookup yields CDR1 MNHNS and CDR2 SASEGT. This CDR3 is built from 15 residues. V was pared by 6 bases and J by 2 bases, with 10 bases of the junction left unmatched.

The chain couples TRBV29-1 to TRBJ2-3; TRBD2 matches at 7 bases. In germline, CDR1 is SQVTM, CDR2 ANQGSEA. The ends lost 7 bases at V and 2 bases at J; junction bases unmatched: 12. The CDR3 is 15 residues long. The CDR3 DNA is TGCAGCGCCCTTGGCGGCGGGAGCCCCACAGATACGCAGTATTTT. Translated, it gives CSALGGGSPTDTQYF.

The CDR3, as DNA: TGTGCCAGCAGCTTGCGGGGGGGTACGGGCAATCAGCCCCAGCATTTT. This translates into CASSLRGGTGNQPQHF. The chain combines TRBV7-2 with TRBJ1-5; a possible D gene is TRBD1 (5 bases). V was trimmed by 3 bases and J by 2 bases, leaving 14 bases between them. The germline V gene encodes CDR1 SGHTA and CDR2 FQGNSA. The CDR3 covers 16 residues.

The rearrangement joins TRBV28 to TRBJ1-5; perhaps TRBD1 as D (5 bases). CDR1 is MDHEN, CDR2 SYDVKM, per germline. CDR3 length: 12 amino acids. V gave up 10 bases and J gave up 3 bases, with 10 bases separating them. CDR3 coding DNA: TGTGCCATCAGGGCCCTCAATCAGCCCCAGCATTTT. It is translated as CAIRALNQPQHF.

The gene calls are TRBV30 and TRBJ1-1; D gene ambiguous. Germline CDR1 reads GTSNPN; CDR2 reads SVGIG (reference sequence). The CDR3 runs to 13 residues. The V end was cut by 7 bases, the J end by 0 bases, with 12 bases between. In DNA, the CDR3 is TGTGCCTTAACATTACCGATGAACACTGAAGCTTTCTTT. Translating it yields CALTLPMNTEAFF.

The chain carries TRBV14 and TRBJ2-2; no reliable D call. Deletions cut 1 base from V and 0 bases from J, with 6 bases between. The germline V gene encodes CDR1 SGHDN and CDR2 FVKESK. The CDR3 runs to 15 residues. The chain's CDR3 is CASSQVLPNTGELFF. In nucleotides, the CDR3 is TGTGCCAGCAGCCAAGTACTCCCGAACACCGGGGAGCTGTTTTTT.

The gene calls are TRBV5-1 and TRBJ2-2; D unclear. V was pared by 0 bases and J by 4 bases, with 7 bases between. CDR3 size: 14 residues. CDR1 is SGHRS, CDR2 YFSETQ, per germline. CDR3 sequence: CASSLEGATGELFF. For the CDR3, the DNA is TGCGCCAGCAGCTTGGAAGGAGCCACCGGGGAGCTGTTTTTT. The complete variable domain, with remaining parts taken from reference TRBV5-1 and TRBJ2-2, reads KAGVTQTPRYLIKTRGQQVTLSCSPISGHRSVSWYQQTPGQGLQFLFEYFSETQRNKGNFPGRFSGRQFSNSRSEMNVSTLELGDSALYLCASSLEGATGELFFGEGSRLTVL.

This clone has just one count. The CDR3 DNA sequence: TGTGCCAGCAGCTTGGGACTAGCGGGAGACAGGAAGTACAATGAGCAGTTCTTC. Encoded protein: CASSLGLAGDRKYNEQFF. This chain joins TRBV5-4 and TRBJ2-1, with 12 bases identical to TRBD2. V lost 0 bases and J lost 4; bases outside the gene matches: 8. The CDR3 length is 18 residues. Germline CDR1 reads SGHNT; CDR2 reads YYREEE (reference sequence). Together with reference TRBV5-4 and TRBJ2-1, the CDR3 gives the full variable domain: ETGVTQSPTHLIKTRGQQVTLRCSSQSGHNTVSWYQQALGQGPQFIFQYYREEENGRGNFPPRFSGLQFPNYSSELNVNALELDDSALYLCASSLGLAGDRKYNEQFFGPGTRLTVL.

This clone was found once. The chain has TRBV28 and TRBJ1-3; TRBD1 might be the D (6 bases). This CDR3 contains 16 residues. In germline, CDR1 is MDHEN, CDR2 SYDVKM. V lost 4 bases and J 0 bases, leaving 13 bases between the germline ends. The CDR3 loop is CASSSRRTVSGNTIYF. The DNA for the CDR3 is TGTGCCAGCAGTTCTCGGAGGACAGTCTCTGGAAACACCATATATTTT.

V usage is TRBV6-6 and J usage is TRBJ2-7, with a tentative D call TRBD2 (5 bases). V was cut by 2 bases and J by 2 bases, with 16 bases left in between. CDR1 MNHNY and CDR2 SVGAGI come from the germline V gene (reference sequence). The CDR3 loop spans 16 amino acids. CDR3 nucleotides: TGTGCCAGCAGTTACATCACTCAAGCGGCCCCCTACGAGCAGTACTTC. It is translated as CASSYITQAAPYEQYF.

The CDR3 nucleotides read TGTGCCAGAGGCCCTCTCCTAGGAGGCTACACCTTC. Translation gives CARGPLLGGYTF. V and J are TRBV21-1 and TRBJ1-2. TRBV21-1 is a pseudogene locus. This CDR3 region has 12 residues.

The chain couples TRBV14 to TRBJ2-1; D is ambiguous. With 3 bases removed from V and 8 bases from J, the gap between germline ends came to 11 bases. Looked up from germline, CDR1 is SGHDN and CDR2 is FVKESK. The CDR3 has 13 amino acids. The CDR3 protein is CASSQAIWYEQFF. The DNA for the CDR3 is TGTGCCAGCAGCCAGGCCATATGGTATGAGCAGTTCTTC. The entire variable domain, with the rest obtained from reference TRBV14 and TRBJ2-1, is as follows: EAGVTQFPSHSVIEKGQTVTLRCDPISGHDNLYWYRRVMGKEIKFLLHFVKESKQDESGMPNNRFLAERTGGTYSTLKVQPAELEDSGVYFCASSQAIWYEQFFGPGTRLTVL.

The CDR3 region is CASSVDRDGGAFF. Written as DNA, the CDR3 is TGTGCCAGCAGCGTCGACAGGGACGGGGGAGCTTTCTTT. This chain uses TRBV11-2 with TRBJ1-1, with 7 bases lining up with TRBD1. This CDR3 is built from 13 residues. Germline CDR1 reads SGHAT; CDR2 reads FQNNGV. V lost 5 bases to trimming and J lost 10 bases; unmatched junction nucleotides: 10.

The genes are TRBV11-2 and TRBJ1-1; TRBD1 aligns across 10 bases. The CDR3 spans 17 residues. Germline assignment: CDR1 SGHAT and CDR2 FQNNGV. V was pared by 4 bases and J by 10 bases, with 18 bases of the junction left unmatched. CDR3 nucleotide sequence: TGTGCCAGCAGCTCCAGGACAGGGGGGGTTGGACTTGGTTTAGCTTTCTTT. It encodes CASSSRTGGVGLGLAFF.

In this sample, this clone turned up once. This chain uses TRBV6-6 with TRBJ1-4, with D perhaps TRBD1 (6 bases). CDR1 and CDR2 from the germline V gene are MNHNY and SVGAGI (reference sequence). V was trimmed by 2 bases and J by 5 bases, leaving 12 bases between them. This CDR3 has 15 amino acids. CDR3 residues: CASSYQGQANEKLFF. DNA of the CDR3: TGTGCCAGCAGTTACCAGGGACAAGCGAATGAAAAACTGTTTTTT.

This clone appeared once. The gene calls are TRBV19 and TRBJ2-4; maybe TRBD1 (6 bases). Germline CDR1 LNHDA, CDR2 SQIVND (reference sequence). V lost 5 bases, J lost 1 base, and 15 bases lay in between. The CDR3 has 16 amino acids. The chain's CDR3 is CASSPRTANAKNIQYF. The CDR3 region has the DNA TGTGCCAGTAGTCCCCGGACAGCTAACGCCAAAAACATTCAGTACTTC.

The chain joins TRBV5-1 to TRBJ1-2; 7 bases map to TRBD1. The CDR3 totals 15 residues. Germline V lookup: CDR1 SGHRS, CDR2 YFSETQ. V dropped 1 base and J dropped 4; count of bases not matched to a gene: 7. The CDR3 DNA reads as TGCGCCAGCAGCTTGACGGACAGGAAACTCTATGGCTACACCTTC. This gives the protein CASSLTDRKLYGYTF.

This clone occurred once. The chain recombines TRBV19 with TRBJ1-1; possibly TRBD1 for D (6 bases). V shed 1 base and J shed 1 base, with 13 bases lying between them. CDR1 and CDR2 (germline): LNHDA, SQIVND (reference sequence). This CDR3 has 16 amino acids. The CDR3 loop is CASSIGYRATNTEAFF. The CDR3 DNA reads TGTGCCAGTAGTATAGGATACAGGGCTACGAACACTGAAGCTTTCTTT.

The chain joins TRBV5-1 to TRBJ1-4; D is undetermined. In germline, CDR1 is SGHRS, CDR2 YFSETQ. Trimming removed 4 bases from V and 0 bases from J, with 7 bases in between. The CDR3 consists of 14 residues. CDR3 in DNA: TGCGCCAGCAGCGCCGACACAACTAATGAAAAACTGTTTTTT. Protein sequence: CASSADTTNEKLFF.

In its sample, this clone was seen a few times. The J gene is TRBJ2-7, the V gene TRBV5-1, with 8 bases aligning to TRBD1. There are 15 residues in the CDR3. V trimming: 0 bases; J trimming: 6 bases; junction bases outside the gene matches: 8. Germline V gives CDR1 SGHRS, CDR2 YFSETQ. Written as DNA, the CDR3 is TGCGCCAGCAGCTTGGTCCCAGGACAGGGATCCGAGCAGTACTTC. It specifies CASSLVPGQGSEQYF.

V gene TRBV2 combines with J gene TRBJ2-1; TRBD2 is a possible D gene (6 bases). CDR1 is SNHLY and CDR2 is FYNNEI in the germline V gene. Trimming shortened V by 8 bases and J by 10 bases, and 18 bases separated the two germline ends. The CDR3 runs to 13 residues. This chain's CDR3 is CASCLAQVGEQFF. The DNA for the CDR3 is TGTGCCAGCTGTCTAGCGCAAGTCGGGGAGCAGTTCTTC.